Described below is a single T cell receptor beta chain sequence and its context. Its antigen is undetermined. This specimen comes from a study of OX40 agonist ivuxolimab in advanced cancers. Study-level findings and limits: Doses of 0.1 to 3.0 mg/kg were accompanied by clonal expansion of CD4+ and CD8+ blood T cells by week 6.

Data came from immunoSEQ multiplex PCR; TCRdb stores just in-frame clones and leaves some out. Found here are 62,000 or so clones, approximately 84% of them singletons; the top ten hold roughly 9.2%. The CDR3 has 13 amino acids. Per germline, CDR1 LNHDA and CDR2 SQIVND (reference sequence). Trimming removed 3 bases at V and 6 bases at J, with 11 bases between. The material sequenced was CD4+ or CD8+ T cells sorted from blood, taken in a trial of the OX40 agonist ivuxolimab. The chain couples TRBV19 to TRBJ1-1; D possibly corresponds to TRBD1 (5 bases). The source of this sequence is an adult with an advanced solid tumor such as melanoma, head and neck, liver or kidney cancer. The CDR3 sequence: CASSIPRGAEAFF. Written as DNA, the CDR3 is TGTGCCAGTAGTATCCCACGGGGCGCTGAAGCTTTCTTT.